This T cell receptor beta chain was observed in a study of T cell responses to AZD1222 COVID-19 vaccine. The study's findings and limits: Without day 14 samples, only post-peak T cell repertoires were studied.

As regards this clone: Its specificity is not known.

Trimming cost V 3 bases and J 6 bases; bases outside gene matches: 1. Per germline, CDR1 SGHDN and CDR2 FVKESK. This CDR3 region has 13 residues. Assay used: immunoSEQ multiplex PCR; TCRdb lists only in-frame clones, some missing. The data contain some 25,000 clones, around 87% of them singletons. This sample comprised peripheral blood, obtained 28 days after the second AZD1222 dose. The V gene is TRBV14, the J gene TRBJ1-5; TRBD1 aligns across 8 bases. This TCR was recovered from an adult who received the AZD1222 COVID-19 vaccine. The CDR3 reads CASSQGTGQPQHF. The CDR3 coding sequence is TGTGCCAGCAGCCAGGGGACAGGTCAGCCCCAGCATTTT. Based on the CDR3 plus reference TRBV14 and TRBJ1-5, the full variable domain is EAGVTQFPSHSVIEKGQTVTLRCDPISGHDNLYWYRRVMGKEIKFLLHFVKESKQDESGMPNNRFLAERTGGTYSTLKVQPAELEDSGVYFCASSQGTGQPQHFGDGTRLSIL.